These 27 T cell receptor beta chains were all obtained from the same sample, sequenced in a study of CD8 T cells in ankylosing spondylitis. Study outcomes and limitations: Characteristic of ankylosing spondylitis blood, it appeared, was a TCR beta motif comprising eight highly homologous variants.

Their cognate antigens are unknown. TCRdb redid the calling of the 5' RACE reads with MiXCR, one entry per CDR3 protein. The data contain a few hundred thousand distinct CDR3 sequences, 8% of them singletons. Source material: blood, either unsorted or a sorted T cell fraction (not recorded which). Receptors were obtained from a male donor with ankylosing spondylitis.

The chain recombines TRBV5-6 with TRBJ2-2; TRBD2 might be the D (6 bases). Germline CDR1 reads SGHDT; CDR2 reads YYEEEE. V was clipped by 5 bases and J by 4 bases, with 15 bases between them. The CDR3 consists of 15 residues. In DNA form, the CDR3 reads TGTGCCAGCAGTTTCCCAGGCGGGACCACCGGGGAGCTGTTTTTT. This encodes CASSFPGGTTGELFF.

CDR3 loop: CASSLIEVQETQYF. CDR3 coding DNA: TGTGCCAGCAGCTTAATCGAGGTCCAAGAGACCCAGTACTTC. J is TRBJ2-5 and V is TRBV7-9; D unresolved. The CDR3 is made up of 14 amino acids. The ends were cut back, 2 bases at V and 1 base at J, with 8 bases in the middle. The germline gives CDR1 SEHNR, CDR2 FQNEAQ (reference sequence).

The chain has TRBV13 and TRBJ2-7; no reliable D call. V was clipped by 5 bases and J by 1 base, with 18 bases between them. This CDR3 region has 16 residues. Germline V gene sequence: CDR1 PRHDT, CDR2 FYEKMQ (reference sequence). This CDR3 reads CASSPAINRTSYEQYF. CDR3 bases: TGTGCCAGCAGCCCCGCTATCAACCGAACTTCCTACGAGCAGTACTTC.

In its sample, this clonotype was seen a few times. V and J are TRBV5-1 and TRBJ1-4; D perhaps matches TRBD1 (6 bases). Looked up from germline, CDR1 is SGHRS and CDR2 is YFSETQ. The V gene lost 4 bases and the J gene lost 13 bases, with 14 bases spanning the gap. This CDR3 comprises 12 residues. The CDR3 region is CASSPGDLALFF. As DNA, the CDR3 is TGCGCCAGCAGCCCAGGGGACCTGGCACTGTTTTTT.

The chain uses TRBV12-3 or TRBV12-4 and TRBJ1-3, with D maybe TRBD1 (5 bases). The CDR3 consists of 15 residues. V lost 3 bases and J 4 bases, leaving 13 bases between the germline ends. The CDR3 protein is CASSLTDILGNTIYF. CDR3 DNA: TGTGCCAGCAGTTTGACAGATATCCTCGGAAACACCATATATTTT.

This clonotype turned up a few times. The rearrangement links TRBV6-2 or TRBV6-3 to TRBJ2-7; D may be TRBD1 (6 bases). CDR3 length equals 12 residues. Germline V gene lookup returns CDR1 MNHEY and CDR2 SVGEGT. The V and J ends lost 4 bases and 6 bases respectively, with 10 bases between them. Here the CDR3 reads CASSSQGFEQYF. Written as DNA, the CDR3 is TGTGCCAGCAGTTCACAGGGTTTCGAGCAGTACTTC.

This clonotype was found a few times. The CDR3, as DNA: TGTGCCAGCATGGGCGGGAGGGCCTACGAGCAGTACTTC. It translates to CASMGGRAYEQYF. V and J are TRBV2 and TRBJ2-7, with 9 bases lining up with TRBD2. Per the germline V gene, CDR1 is SNHLY and CDR2 is FYNNEI. The CDR3 is 13 amino acids. V lost 7 bases, J lost 2 bases, and 3 bases stayed unmatched.

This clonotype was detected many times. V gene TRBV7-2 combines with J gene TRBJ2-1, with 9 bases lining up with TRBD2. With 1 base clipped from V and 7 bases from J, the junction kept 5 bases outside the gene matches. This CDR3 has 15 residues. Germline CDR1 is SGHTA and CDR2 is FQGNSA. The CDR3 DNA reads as TGTGCCAGCAGCTTAGATAGCGGGAGAAGAAATGAGCAGTTCTTC. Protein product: CASSLDSGRRNEQFF.

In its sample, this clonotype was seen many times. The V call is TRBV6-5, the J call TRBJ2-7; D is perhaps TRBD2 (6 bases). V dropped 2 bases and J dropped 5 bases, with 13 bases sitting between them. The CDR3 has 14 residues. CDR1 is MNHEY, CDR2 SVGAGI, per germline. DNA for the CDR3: TGTGCCAGCAGTTACCCAAGTCTAGCGAACGAGCAGTACTTC. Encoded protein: CASSYPSLANEQYF.

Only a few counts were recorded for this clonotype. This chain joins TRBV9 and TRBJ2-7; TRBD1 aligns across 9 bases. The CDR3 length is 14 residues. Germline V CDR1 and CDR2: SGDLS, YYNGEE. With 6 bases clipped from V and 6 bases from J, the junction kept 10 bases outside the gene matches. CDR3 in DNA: TGTGCCAGCAACAAATATGGACAGGGGCCCGAGCAGTACTTC. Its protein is CASNKYGQGPEQYF. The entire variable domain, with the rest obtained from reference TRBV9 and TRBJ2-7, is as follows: DSGVTQTPKHLITATGQRVTLRCSPRSGDLSVYWYQQSLDQGLQFLIQYYNGEERAKGNILERFSAQQFPDLHSELNLSSLELGDSALYFCASNKYGQGPEQYFGPGTRLTVT.

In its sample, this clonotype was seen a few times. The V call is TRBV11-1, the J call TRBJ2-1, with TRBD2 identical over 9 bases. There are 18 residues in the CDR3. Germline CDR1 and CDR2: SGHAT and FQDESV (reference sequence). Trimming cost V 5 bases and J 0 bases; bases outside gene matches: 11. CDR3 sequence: CASSPRGRVSGSYNEQFF. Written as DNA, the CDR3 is TGTGCCAGCAGCCCCCGCGGGAGGGTGAGTGGCTCCTACAATGAGCAGTTCTTC.

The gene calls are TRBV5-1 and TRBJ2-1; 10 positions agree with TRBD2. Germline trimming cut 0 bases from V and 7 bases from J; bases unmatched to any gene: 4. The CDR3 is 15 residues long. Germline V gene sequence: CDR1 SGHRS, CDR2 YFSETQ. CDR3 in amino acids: CASSLVTSGKNEQFF. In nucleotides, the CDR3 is TGCGCCAGCAGCTTGGTTACTAGCGGGAAGAATGAGCAGTTCTTC.

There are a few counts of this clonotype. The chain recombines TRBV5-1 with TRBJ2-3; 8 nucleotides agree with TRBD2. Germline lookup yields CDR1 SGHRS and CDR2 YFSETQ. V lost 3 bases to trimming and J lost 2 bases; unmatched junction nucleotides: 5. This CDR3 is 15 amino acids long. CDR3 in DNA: TGCGCCAGCAGCTCAGCGGGAGACCTCACAGATACGCAGTATTTT. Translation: CASSSAGDLTDTQYF.

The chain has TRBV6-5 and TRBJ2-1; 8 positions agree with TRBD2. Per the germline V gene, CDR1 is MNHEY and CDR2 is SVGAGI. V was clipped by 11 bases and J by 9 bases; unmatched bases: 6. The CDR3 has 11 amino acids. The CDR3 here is CALGRGGEQFF. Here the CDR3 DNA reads TGTGCCCTCGGGAGGGGGGGTGAGCAGTTCTTC.

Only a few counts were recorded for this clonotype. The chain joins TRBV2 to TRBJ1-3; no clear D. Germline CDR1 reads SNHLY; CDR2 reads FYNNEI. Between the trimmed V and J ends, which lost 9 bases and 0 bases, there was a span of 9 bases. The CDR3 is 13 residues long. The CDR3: CASYSYSGNTIYF. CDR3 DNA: TGTGCCAGTTACAGTTACTCTGGAAACACCATATATTTT.

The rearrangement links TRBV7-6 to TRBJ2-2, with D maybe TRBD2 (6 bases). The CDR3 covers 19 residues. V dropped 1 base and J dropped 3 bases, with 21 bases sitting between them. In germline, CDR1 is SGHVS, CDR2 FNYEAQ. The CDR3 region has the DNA TGTGCCAGCAGCTTAGATACTTTCGTGGCGGGAAGGGACACCGGGGAGCTGTTTTTT. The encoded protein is CASSLDTFVAGRDTGELFF.

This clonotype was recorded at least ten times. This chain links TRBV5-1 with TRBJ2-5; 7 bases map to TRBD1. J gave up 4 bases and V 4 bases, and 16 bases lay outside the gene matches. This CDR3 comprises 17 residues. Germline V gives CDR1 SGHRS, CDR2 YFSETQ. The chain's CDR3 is CASSSGVGQRSAETQYF. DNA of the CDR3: TGCGCCAGCAGCAGTGGTGTGGGACAGCGATCGGCAGAGACCCAGTACTTC. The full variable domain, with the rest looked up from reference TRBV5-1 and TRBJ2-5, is KAGVTQTPRYLIKTRGQQVTLSCSPISGHRSVSWYQQTPGQGLQFLFEYFSETQRNKGNFPGRFSGRQFSNSRSEMNVSTLELGDSALYLCASSSGVGQRSAETQYFGPGTRLLVL.

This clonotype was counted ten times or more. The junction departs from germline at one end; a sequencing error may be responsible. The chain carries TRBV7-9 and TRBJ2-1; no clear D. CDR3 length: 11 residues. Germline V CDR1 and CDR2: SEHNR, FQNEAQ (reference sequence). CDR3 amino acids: CASSFYTEQFF. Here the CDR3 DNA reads TGTGCCAGCAGCTTCTACACTGAGCAGTTCTTC.

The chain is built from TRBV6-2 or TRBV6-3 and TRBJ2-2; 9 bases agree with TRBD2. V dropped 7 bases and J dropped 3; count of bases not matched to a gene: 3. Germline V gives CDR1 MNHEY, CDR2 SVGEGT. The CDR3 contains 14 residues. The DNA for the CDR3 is TGTGCCAGCAAAATAGCGGGAGACACCGGGGAGCTGTTTTTT. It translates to CASKIAGDTGELFF.

CDR3 loop: CASSQGVLAGPETQYF. The CDR3 nucleotides are TGTGCCAGCAGCCAAGGGGTTCTAGCGGGACCAGAGACCCAGTACTTC. The V and J genes are TRBV3-1 and TRBJ2-5; 9 bases are a match to TRBD2. The CDR3 is 16 residues long. CDR1 LGHDT and CDR2 YNNKEL come from the germline V gene (reference sequence). With V trimmed by 1 base and J by 4 bases, 7 bases remained unmatched.

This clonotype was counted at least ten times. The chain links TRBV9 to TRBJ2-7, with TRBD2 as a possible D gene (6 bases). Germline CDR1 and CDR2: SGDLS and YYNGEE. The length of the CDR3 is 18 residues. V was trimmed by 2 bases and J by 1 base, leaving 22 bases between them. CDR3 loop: CASSVAEGSGTRSYEQYF. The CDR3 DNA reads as TGTGCCAGCAGCGTCGCTGAGGGATCAGGGACTCGGTCCTACGAGCAGTACTTC.

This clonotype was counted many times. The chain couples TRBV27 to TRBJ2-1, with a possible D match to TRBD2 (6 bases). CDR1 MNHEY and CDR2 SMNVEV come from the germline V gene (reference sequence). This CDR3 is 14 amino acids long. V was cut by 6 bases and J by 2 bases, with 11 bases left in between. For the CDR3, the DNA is TGTGCCAGCAGCCGGGACTCGCCCTACAATGAGCAGTTCTTC. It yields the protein CASSRDSPYNEQFF.

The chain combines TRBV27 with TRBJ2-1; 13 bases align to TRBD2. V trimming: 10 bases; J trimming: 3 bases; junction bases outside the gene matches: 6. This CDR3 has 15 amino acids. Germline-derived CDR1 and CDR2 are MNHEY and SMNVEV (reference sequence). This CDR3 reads CATSRTSGSYNEQFF. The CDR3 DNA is TGTGCCACCTCCCGGACTAGCGGGAGCTACAATGAGCAGTTCTTC.

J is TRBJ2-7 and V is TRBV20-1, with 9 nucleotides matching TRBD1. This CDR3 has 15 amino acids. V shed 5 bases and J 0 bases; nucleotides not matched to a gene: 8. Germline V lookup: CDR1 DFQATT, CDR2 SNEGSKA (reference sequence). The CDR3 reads CSALTTGGLSYEQYF. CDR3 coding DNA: TGCAGTGCTTTGACGACAGGGGGTCTCTCCTACGAGCAGTACTTC.

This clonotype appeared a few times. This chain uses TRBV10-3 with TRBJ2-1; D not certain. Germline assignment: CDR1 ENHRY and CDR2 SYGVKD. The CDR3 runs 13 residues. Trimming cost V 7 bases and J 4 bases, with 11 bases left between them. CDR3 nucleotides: TGTGCCATCACGGTGGACGGATACAATGAGCAGTTCTTC. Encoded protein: CAITVDGYNEQFF.

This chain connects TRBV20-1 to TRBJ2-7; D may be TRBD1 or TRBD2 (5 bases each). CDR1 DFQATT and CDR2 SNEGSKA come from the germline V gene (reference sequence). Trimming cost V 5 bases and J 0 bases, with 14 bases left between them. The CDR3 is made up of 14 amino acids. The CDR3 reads CSAHPGPFSYEQYF. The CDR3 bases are TGCAGTGCTCACCCGGGACCATTCTCCTACGAGCAGTACTTC.

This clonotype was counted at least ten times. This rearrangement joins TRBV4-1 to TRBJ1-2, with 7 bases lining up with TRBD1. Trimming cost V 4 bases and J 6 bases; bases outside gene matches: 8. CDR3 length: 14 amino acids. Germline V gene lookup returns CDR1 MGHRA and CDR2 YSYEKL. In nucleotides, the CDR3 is TGCGCCAGCAGCCGCCCTCAGGGGGGAGATGGCTACACCTTC. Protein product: CASSRPQGGDGYTF.